These T cell receptor beta chains were read from a single sample in a study of blood T cells in healthy people across ages. TCRdb redid the calling of the 5' RACE reads with MiXCR, one entry per CDR3 protein. The sample has roughly 800,000 distinct CDR3 sequences, nearly 60% seen once. The sample was blood. These receptors were collected from a man aged 25 to 40 in good health. Each CDR3 is given with its conserved first and last residue. The D gene is left open where the match is weak. Expanded clones get a size class; other rows say once, few or many, or leave the size out.

V gene	D gene	J gene	clone size	CDR3 protein	CDR3 DNA
TRBV9	NA	TRBJ2-3	NA	CASSVVGVGTDTQYF	TGTGCCAGCAGCGTAGTGGGAGTTGGTACAGATACGCAGTATTTT
TRBV20-1	TRBD1	TRBJ2-3	NA	CSATPGQGSADTQYF	TGCAGTGCTACTCCGGGACAGGGGAGCGCAGATACGCAGTATTTT
TRBV4-3	TRBD1	TRBJ2-5	NA	CASSQDLRTGGRETQYF	TGCGCCAGCAGCCAAGACCTGAGGACAGGGGGCCGGGAGACCCAGTACTTC
TRBV7-2	TRBD2	TRBJ2-1	NA	CASSLGAGSYNEQFF	TGTGCCAGCAGCTTAGGAGCGGGGTCCTACAATGAGCAGTTCTTC
TRBV15	NA	TRBJ1-6	many	CATSRGSGSPLHF	TGTGCCACCAGCAGAGGAAGCGGTTCACCCCTCCACTTT
TRBV4-3	TRBD1	TRBJ2-7	NA	CASSQAVTGAYEQYF	TGCGCCAGCAGCCAAGCGGTGACAGGGGCCTACGAGCAGTACTTC
TRBV6-2/TRBV6-3	NA	TRBJ2-7	NA	CASSSRDGSVYEQYF	TGTGCCAGCAGTAGTCGGGACGGATCGGTCTACGAGCAGTACTTC
TRBV7-2	NA	TRBJ2-3	NA	CASSLAGPDSTDTQYF	TGTGCCAGCAGCTTAGCCGGCCCCGACAGCACAGATACGCAGTATTTT
TRBV11-1	NA	TRBJ2-7	NA	CASMGLTLTQYF	TGTGCCAGCATGGGACTTACTCTTACGCAGTACTTC
TRBV20-1	NA	TRBJ2-1	NA	CSAQTPYNEQFF	TGCAGTGCCCAAACCCCTTACAATGAGCAGTTCTTC
TRBV7-8	TRBD2	TRBJ2-7	NA	CASNDPSGRTYEQYF	TGTGCCAGCAACGACCCTAGCGGGAGGACCTACGAGCAGTACTTC
TRBV20-1	NA	TRBJ1-4	few	CGGEGQNEKLFF	TGCGGCGGGGAGGGGCAAAATGAAAAACTGTTTTTT
TRBV6-5	NA	TRBJ1-1	NA	CASRLREARTEAFF	TGTGCCAGCAGGCTTCGGGAGGCGAGGACTGAAGCTTTCTTT
TRBV28	NA	TRBJ2-1	NA	CASSSSLWGQDNEQFF	TGTGCCAGCAGTTCCTCCCTGTGGGGCCAAGACAATGAGCAGTTCTTC
TRBV2	NA	TRBJ2-1	NA	CASNRDTGASNDQFF	TGTGCCAGCAATCGAGACACGGGGGCGAGCAATGATCAGTTCTTC
TRBV6-5	TRBD1	TRBJ1-1	NA	CASSPGGLEANTEAFF	TGTGCCAGCAGTCCAGGGGGATTGGAGGCTAACACTGAAGCTTTCTTT
TRBV18	NA	TRBJ1-2	NA	CASSPRQAGGDGYTF	TGTGCCAGCTCACCGCGACAGGCCGGGGGGGATGGCTACACCTTC
TRBV27	NA	TRBJ2-1	few	CASSEDRGFNEQFF	TGTGCCAGCAGTGAGGACCGGGGATTCAATGAGCAGTTCTTC
TRBV4-2	NA	TRBJ2-7	many	CASSQELGRTSPYEQYF	TGTGCCAGCAGCCAAGAGCTTGGTCGGACGTCGCCCTACGAGCAGTACTTC
TRBV6-5	NA	TRBJ2-7	few	CASSYRSASNRPYEQYF	TGTGCCAGCAGTTACAGATCGGCTAGCAACCGACCCTACGAGCAGTACTTC
TRBV20-1	NA	TRBJ2-5	NA	CSARDIFGETPKETQYF	TGCAGTGCTAGAGATATTTTCGGGGAGACGCCTAAAGAGACCCAGTACTTC
TRBV7-2	TRBD2	TRBJ2-7	many	CASSLSGSEQYF	TGTGCCAGCAGCTTAAGCGGGAGCGAGCAGTACTTC
TRBV5-1	NA	TRBJ1-1	NA	CVSSFFGGGRSNTEAFF	TGCGTCAGCAGCTTTTTTGGGGGTGGACGATCGAACACTGAAGCTTTCTTT
TRBV21-1	NA	TRBJ1-6	NA	CARASPQSGSPLHF	TGTGCCAGGGCCAGTCCCCAATCTGGGTCACCCCTCCACTTT
TRBV2	NA	TRBJ1-1	NA	CASSVVGENTEAFF	TGTGCCAGCAGTGTTGTGGGAGAGAACACTGAAGCTTTCTTT
TRBV7-9	NA	TRBJ2-7	NA	CASSSQGAEQYF	TGTGCCAGCAGCTCGCAAGGTGCCGAGCAGTACTTC
TRBV5-1	NA	TRBJ2-6	NA	CASSLSMPDYSGANVLTF	TGCGCCAGCAGCCTTTCCATGCCCGACTACTCTGGGGCCAACGTCCTGACTTTC
TRBV9	TRBD1	TRBJ2-1	NA	CASRATGDNEQFF	TGTGCCAGCAGAGCTACAGGGGACAATGAGCAGTTCTTC
TRBV13	NA	TRBJ2-5	NA	CASSLGRLSTQYF	TGTGCCAGCAGCTTAGGCAGGTTGTCGACCCAGTACTTC
TRBV7-9	NA	TRBJ2-7	NA	CASSRPPGTRPYEQYF	TGTGCCAGCAGCCGCCCCCCCGGGACCAGACCCTACGAGCAGTACTTC
TRBV29-1	TRBD1	TRBJ2-3	NA	CGAAGTGADTQYF	TGCGGCGCCGCCGGGACAGGAGCAGATACGCAGTATTTT
TRBV4-1	NA	TRBJ2-1	NA	CASSQGWASSYNEQFF	TGCGCCAGCAGCCAAGGATGGGCGAGCTCCTACAATGAGCAGTTCTTC
TRBV28	NA	TRBJ1-4	NA	CASSQQVNEKLFF	TGTGCCAGCAGTCAACAAGTTAATGAAAAACTGTTTTTT
TRBV11-1	NA	TRBJ2-1	NA	CASSFGRMEFF	TGTGCCAGCAGCTTCGGCCGAATGGAGTTCTTC
TRBV24-1	NA	TRBJ2-7	few	CATSDLEANGSASYEQYF	TGTGCCACCAGTGATTTAGAGGCGAATGGGTCTGCATCCTACGAGCAGTACTTC
TRBV15	NA	TRBJ2-7	once	CATSREKAVSYNEQYF	TGTGCCACCAGCAGAGAAAAAGCGGTCTCCTACAATGAGCAGTACTTC
TRBV4-3	NA	TRBJ2-2	NA	CASSQVVAANTGELFF	TGCGCCAGCAGCCAAGTGGTAGCGGCCAACACCGGGGAGCTGTTTTTT
TRBV5-1	NA	TRBJ2-7	once	CASSSRAFNVYEQYF	TGCGCCAGCAGTTCCCGGGCCTTCAATGTCTACGAGCAGTACTTC
TRBV21-1	NA	TRBJ2-7	NA	CASSIGGASGISYEQYF	TGTGCCAGCAGCATTGGCGGGGCATCGGGCATCTCCTACGAGCAGTACTTC
TRBV18	NA	TRBJ1-5	once	CASSPLSVSNQPQHF	TGTGCCAGCTCACCCTTGAGCGTTAGCAATCAGCCCCAGCATTTT
TRBV27	NA	TRBJ2-7	few	CASSSITGSYEQYF	TGTGCCAGCAGTTCAATAACAGGCTCCTACGAGCAGTACTTC
TRBV20-1	NA	TRBJ2-5	few	CSARPGTPDTQYF	TGCAGTGCTAGACCCGGGACCCCCGACACCCAGTACTTC
TRBV7-9	TRBD1	TRBJ1-5	NA	CASSITGVGSNQPQHF	TGTGCCAGCAGCATTACAGGGGTCGGGAGCAATCAGCCCCAGCATTTT
TRBV20-1	NA	TRBJ2-7	few	CSGLRGVSKEQYF	TGCAGTGGACTCCGAGGGGTTTCGAAGGAGCAGTACTTC
TRBV20-1	NA	TRBJ1-3	NA	CSAREGPQGFSSGNTIYF	TGCAGTGCTAGAGAAGGGCCTCAGGGGTTCAGCTCTGGAAACACCATATATTTT
TRBV20-1	NA	TRBJ2-2	few	CSATDQNTGELFF	TGCAGTGCTACGGACCAGAACACCGGGGAGCTGTTTTTT
TRBV24-1	TRBD2	TRBJ2-5	NA	CATSDHRGGETQYF	TGTGCCACCAGTGACCATCGGGGGGGAGAGACCCAGTACTTC
TRBV12-3/TRBV12-4	TRBD1	TRBJ1-1	NA	CVTNPTGLDTEAFF	TGTGTGACTAACCCGACAGGGCTGGACACTGAAGCTTTCTTT
TRBV27	NA	TRBJ1-1	NA	CASRPYAEGYTEAFF	TGTGCCAGCAGGCCCTACGCGGAAGGGTACACTGAAGCTTTCTTT
TRBV4-3	NA	TRBJ2-7	NA	CASSQGLGPSYEQYF	TGCGCCAGCAGCCAAGGTTTGGGTCCTTCCTACGAGCAGTACTTC
TRBV11-1	TRBD2	TRBJ2-5	NA	CASRTRRSNNEQYF	TGTGCCAGCCGGACTAGGAGGTCCAACAATGAGCAGTACTTC